Described below is a single TCR beta chain sequence and its context. Under the authors' procedure: The assay estimated nucleated cells by amplifying reference gene primers. The protocol was immunoSEQ multiplex PCR, while the TCRdb copy is restricted to in-frame clones and leaves out a portion. V and J calls and clone size come straight from that table; D and trimming were deduced from the DNA. The data hold about 26,000 clones, with about 94% observed a single time. Germline V gene sequence: CDR1 ENHRY, CDR2 SYGVKD. The length of the CDR3 is 13 residues. V was shortened by 5 bases and J by 8 bases, with 15 bases between the two germline ends. The sample belongs to a study of blood T cell repertoires in COVID-19. Background on the study: Sites across the United States, Italy and Spain contributed samples from acute and convalescent COVID-19. T cells, B-cell-depleted T cells, or PBMCs supplied cDNA or gDNA.

Material: peripheral blood. The clonotype comes from a human donor with active COVID-19. The donor label of this sample is uncertain. The gene calls are TRBV10-3 and TRBJ1-2; D gene unclear. The CDR3 DNA reads as TGTGCCATCAGTTTTGGCTCCCCGGGGGGCTACACCTTC. Its translation: CAISFGSPGGYTF.